A single sample gave rise to the 7 T cell receptor beta chains below, sequenced in a study of T cell repertoires in ileal Crohn's disease. The repertoire was sequenced with immunoSEQ multiplex PCR; TCRdb's copy has only in-frame clones and lacks some. The sample has 25,000 to 35,000 clones, roughly 81% seen once. Sequenced material: ileal tissue. These TCRs come from an adult with Crohn's disease.

The rearrangement joins TRBV18 to TRBJ1-2; no clear D. The V end was cut by 0 bases, the J end by 6 bases, with 8 bases between. This CDR3 region has 13 residues. From germline, CDR1 is KGHSH and CDR2 LQKENI. The CDR3 bases are TGTGCCAGCTCACCACCCGGGAGGGATGGCTACACCTTC. This translates into CASSPPGRDGYTF. Full variable domain (rest looked up from reference TRBV18 and TRBJ1-2): NAGVMQNPRHLVRRRGQEARLRCSPMKGHSHVYWYRQLPEEGLKFMVYLQKENIIDESGMPKERFSAEFPKEGPSILRIQQVVRGDSAAYFCASSPPGRDGYTFGSGTRLTVV.

The chain joins TRBV5-1 to TRBJ2-7; TRBD1 matches 8 bases. The germline V gene has CDR1 SGHRS and CDR2 YFSETQ. Unmatched junction bases numbered 11, after V lost 4 bases and J lost 2 bases. CDR3 length: 16 amino acids. The CDR3 bases are TGCGCCAGCAGCAACTACCAGGGGGCAGTCGCCTACGAGCAGTACTTC. This encodes CASSNYQGAVAYEQYF.

CDR3: CASSLGAGPGNQPQHF. The CDR3 nucleotides are TGCGCCAGCAGCTTGGGTGCGGGGCCGGGAAATCAGCCCCAGCATTTT. V usage is TRBV5-1 and J usage is TRBJ1-5, with D perhaps matching TRBD1 (5 bases). Looked up from germline, CDR1 is SGHRS and CDR2 is YFSETQ. The V and J ends lost 0 bases and 4 bases respectively, with 14 bases between them. The CDR3 sequence is 16 residues long.

This chain links TRBV14 with TRBJ1-2; unclear D gene. Germline values: CDR1 SGHDN, CDR2 FVKESK. The CDR3 sequence is 13 residues long. Trimming took 4 bases from V and 8 from J, leaving 14 bases between them. CDR3 DNA: TGTGCCAGCAGCCGTACCCGAGTGGAGGGCTACACCTTC. Translated, it gives CASSRTRVEGYTF.

The count of this clone is one. This chain joins TRBV5-1 and TRBJ2-5; D perhaps matches TRBD2 (7 bases). In germline, CDR1 is SGHRS, CDR2 YFSETQ. This CDR3 contains 17 residues. The V end lost 3 bases, the J end lost 5 bases, and 23 bases lay between the germline ends. Written as DNA, the CDR3 is TGCGCCAGCAGCTCTGGGGGGGCCGGAGTTATTTGGGAGACCCAGTACTTC. It specifies CASSSGGAGVIWETQYF. The full variable domain, completed using reference TRBV5-1 and TRBJ2-5, is KAGVTQTPRYLIKTRGQQVTLSCSPISGHRSVSWYQQTPGQGLQFLFEYFSETQRNKGNFPGRFSGRQFSNSRSEMNVSTLELGDSALYLCASSSGGAGVIWETQYFGPGTRLLVL.

This chain connects TRBV19 to TRBJ1-5; perhaps TRBD1 as D (6 bases). The germline CDR1 and CDR2 sequences are LNHDA and SQIVND (reference sequence). The CDR3 loop spans 9 amino acids. Trimming took off 11 bases at V and 9 bases at J, with 8 bases between the two ends. The CDR3, as DNA: TGTGCCTCAGGGGTGCCCCAGCATTTT. This encodes CASGVPQHF. The whole variable domain, filled in from reference TRBV19 and TRBJ1-5, reads DGGITQSPKYLFRKEGQNVTLSCEQNLNHDAMYWYRQDPGQGLRLIYYSQIVNDFQKGDIAEGYSVSREKKESFPLTVTSAQKNPTAFYLCASGVPQHFGDGTRLSIL.

This rearrangement joins TRBV10-3 to TRBJ1-1; TRBD1 matches at 7 bases. Germline CDR1 reads ENHRY; CDR2 reads SYGVKD. The CDR3 runs 12 residues. CDR3 DNA sequence: TGTGCTGTAAGAGGGGGCGTCACTGAAGCTTTCTTT. Amino acid sequence: CAVRGGVTEAFF.